The 24 T cell receptor beta chains listed next were all sequenced from one sample in a study of CD8+CD57+ T cells in acquired aplastic anemia. Sequencing was done on patients that had shown CD8+CD57+ cell expansion by flow cytometry. Genomic DNA templated the TCR beta VDJ and CDR3 profiling. One entry per CDR3 protein results from TCRdb running MiXCR on the reads. The sample carries about 240,000 distinct CDR3 sequences, approximately 50% recorded once. The sample taken for sequencing was sorted CD4+, CD8+, or CD8+CD57+ T cells (not recorded which) from PBMCs. The receptors come from a human donor with aplastic anemia.

There are many counts of this clonotype. This sequence joins TRBV12-3 or TRBV12-4 and TRBJ2-7; possibly TRBD1 for D (5 bases). Deletions cut 5 bases from V and 7 bases from J, with 18 bases between. The CDR3 loop spans 14 amino acids. The CDR3 loop is CASSIRGPIGEQYF. CDR3 bases: TGTGCCAGCAGTATTAGGGGCCCAATAGGTGAGCAGTACTTC.

In its sample, this clonotype was seen many times. This chain uses TRBV20-1 with TRBJ1-1; D is undetermined. Deletions cut 3 bases from V and 3 bases from J, with 11 bases between. The CDR3 extends over 13 amino acids. Per germline, CDR1 DFQATT and CDR2 SNEGSKA (reference sequence). The CDR3 DNA sequence: TGCAGTGCTAGGGCCGAGTCGGACACTGAAGCTTTCTTT. Protein sequence: CSARAESDTEAFF.

This clonotype was observed a handful of times. This sequence joins TRBV4-1 and TRBJ2-7; D could derive from TRBD1 or TRBD2 (5 bases each). This CDR3 is 16 amino acids long. In germline, CDR1 is MGHRA, CDR2 YSYEKL. Deletions cut 4 bases from V and 2 bases from J, with 18 bases between. The CDR3 spells CASSLMAGTEPYEQYF. As DNA, the CDR3 is TGCGCCAGCAGCCTGATGGCCGGGACGGAACCCTACGAGCAGTACTTC.

This clonotype has more than one count but fewer than ten. The conserved final phenylalanine or tryptophan is absent from the CDR3, which likely points to a read error. The rearrangement uses TRBV15 and TRBJ2-1, with TRBD2 as a possible D gene (6 bases). This CDR3 has 15 amino acids. Germline V CDR1 and CDR2: LNHNV, YYDKDF (reference sequence). The chain's CDR3 is CASSLNVGGGNEQFL. The CDR3 DNA reads TGTGCCAGCAGCTTAAACGTGGGGGGTGGCAATGAGCAGTTCCTC.

CDR3 protein: CASSATTAQETQYF. For the CDR3, the DNA is TGCGCCAGCAGTGCTACGACAGCCCAAGAGACCCAGTACTTC. The chain is built from TRBV5-1 and TRBJ2-1, with D maybe TRBD1 (5 bases). TRBJ2-5 explains the end of the DNA better; the J call may be wrong. Per germline, CDR1 SGHRS and CDR2 YFSETQ. The CDR3 consists of 14 residues.

This clonotype was observed at least ten times. The gene calls are TRBV20-1 and TRBJ2-6; weak D call: TRBD1 (5 bases). The CDR3 has 18 amino acids. Trimming took off 2 bases at V and 1 base at J, with 18 bases between the two ends. Per the germline V gene, CDR1 is DFQATT and CDR2 is SNEGSKA (reference sequence). The CDR3 protein is CSARTIQGTLSGANVLTF. CDR3 DNA: TGCAGTGCTAGAACTATCCAGGGAACTCTTTCTGGGGCCAACGTCCTGACTTTC.

This clonotype was seen ten or more times. The rearrangement links TRBV7-6 to TRBJ2-6; D not resolved. Germline CDR1 SGHVS, CDR2 FNYEAQ. Trimming took 6 bases from V and 0 from J, leaving 9 bases between them. This CDR3 comprises 15 residues. In DNA form, the CDR3 reads TGTGCCAGCAGTGCAATGGACTCTGGGGCCAACGTCCTGACTTTC. As protein: CASSAMDSGANVLTF.

This clonotype appeared many times. The V call is TRBV7-8, the J call TRBJ2-7; D is undetermined. The CDR3 has 14 residues. V dropped 2 bases and J dropped 5 bases, with 13 bases sitting between them. CDR1 and CDR2 from the germline V gene are SGHVS and FQNEAQ. The CDR3 region has the DNA TGTGCCAGCAGCTTATTGGGTTTGATCCACGAGCAGTACTTC. This gives the protein CASSLLGLIHEQYF.

J is TRBJ1-5 and V is TRBV19, with 8 bases matching TRBD1. Germline CDR1 LNHDA, CDR2 SQIVND (reference sequence). CDR3 length: 15 amino acids. V gave up 7 bases and J gave up 0 bases; unmatched junction bases: 5. The CDR3 DNA sequence: TGTGCCAGTACCCAGGACAGGGCTAGCAATCAGCCCCAGCATTTT. Translating gives CASTQDRASNQPQHF.

The chain is built from TRBV20-1 and TRBJ1-1, with no clear D. Per the germline V gene, CDR1 is DFQATT and CDR2 is SNEGSKA (reference sequence). The CDR3 length is 14 residues. Trimming took 3 bases from V and 0 from J, leaving 11 bases between them. The CDR3 region is CSASATDLNTEAFF. The CDR3 nucleotides read TGCAGTGCTAGCGCGACTGACTTGAACACTGAAGCTTTCTTT.

In its sample, this clonotype was seen a few times. This chain joins TRBV20-1 and TRBJ1-5; D ambiguous. Germline V gives CDR1 DFQATT, CDR2 SNEGSKA (reference sequence). CDR3 length: 14 amino acids. The V end lost 3 bases, the J end lost 0 bases, and 9 bases lay between the germline ends. The DNA of the CDR3 is TGCAGTGCTAGTAAGGCCCTTAGCAATCAGCCCCAGCATTTT. Protein sequence: CSASKALSNQPQHF.

A note on this clonotype: The junction and the germline gene differ at one end; a read error may be behind it. The chain links TRBV27 to TRBJ1-2; 7 bases match TRBD1. Germline V gene lookup returns CDR1 MNHEY and CDR2 SMNVEV (reference sequence). The CDR3 is made up of 14 amino acids. DNA of the CDR3: TGTGCCTGCAGTTCCATGGGACAGAACTATGGCTACACCTTC. This codes for CACSSMGQNYGYTF.

In this sample, this clonotype turned up a few times. A read error is possible here, since a much larger clone lies one base away. The chain links TRBV7-2 to TRBJ2-7; no clear D. This CDR3 comprises 13 residues. With 4 bases removed from V and 5 bases from J, the gap between germline ends came to 12 bases. Germline V gene lookup returns CDR1 SGHTA and CDR2 FQGNSA. CDR3 residues: CASSSAYRNEQYF. Here the CDR3 DNA reads TGTGCCAGCAGCTCAGCATACCGTAACGAGCAGTACTTC.

V usage is TRBV2 and J usage is TRBJ2-7, with D unresolved. The CDR3 has 14 amino acids. The germline V gene has CDR1 SNHLY and CDR2 FYNNEI. Trimming stripped 6 bases from V and 2 bases from J, with 14 bases between. CDR3 sequence reads: CASRALAVTYEQYF. Here the CDR3 DNA reads TGTGCCAGCAGAGCCTTGGCCGTAACCTACGAGCAGTACTTC.

Comment on this clonotype: In this CDR3 the conserved last residue, phenylalanine or tryptophan, is missing, so a read error is likely. The rearrangement uses TRBV19 and TRBJ2-7; 9 nucleotides align to TRBD1. Per germline, CDR1 LNHDA and CDR2 SQIVND (reference sequence). Trimming removed 4 bases from V and 7 bases from J; junction bases left unmatched: 11. This CDR3 is built from 15 residues. The chain's CDR3 is CASSNLGTGLGEQYL. In DNA form, the CDR3 reads TGTGCCAGTAGTAACCTGGGGACAGGGTTGGGAGAGCAGTACCTC.

This clonotype showed up many times. The rearrangement links TRBV5-6 to TRBJ2-2; 8 positions match TRBD2. Germline CDR1 SGHDT, CDR2 YYEEEE. The V and J ends lost 1 base and 4 bases, in that order; junction bases with no gene match: 6. The CDR3 length is 16 residues. The CDR3 loop reads CASSLWQRGTTGELFF. CDR3 in DNA: TGTGCCAGCAGCTTGTGGCAGCGGGGGACCACCGGGGAGCTGTTTTTT. Looking up the rest from reference TRBV5-6 and TRBJ2-2 gives the full variable domain: DAGVTQSPTHLIKTRGQQVTLRCSPKSGHDTVSWYQQALGQGPQFIFQYYEEEERQRGNFPDRFSGHQFPNYSSELNVNALLLGDSALYLCASSLWQRGTTGELFFGEGSRLTVL.

The genes are TRBV30 and TRBJ1-1, with TRBD1 as a possible D gene (6 bases). Germline V lookup: CDR1 GTSNPN, CDR2 SVGIG (reference sequence). CDR3 length: 11 residues. V lost 3 bases and J 7 bases, leaving 9 bases between the germline ends. The DNA of the CDR3 is TGTGCCTGGAGGGGGGGCGGTGAAGCTTTCTTT. Its protein is CAWRGGGEAFF.

This chain connects TRBV19 to TRBJ1-1, with D possibly matching TRBD1 (6 bases). Germline V gene lookup returns CDR1 LNHDA and CDR2 SQIVND (reference sequence). The CDR3 totals 16 residues. Deletions cut 0 bases from V and 4 bases from J, with 15 bases between. In DNA form, the CDR3 reads TGTGCCAGTAGTATAGAAAGGGGGGGCAGAAGCACTGAAGCTTTCTTT. Translation: CASSIERGGRSTEAFF.

This clonotype was seen a handful of times. The chain is built from TRBV2 and TRBJ2-7, with 7 bases fitting TRBD2. Germline V lookup: CDR1 SNHLY, CDR2 FYNNEI. The length of the CDR3 is 15 residues. Trimming removed 6 bases from V and 2 bases from J; junction bases left unmatched: 10. CDR3 protein: CASRPPASGTYEQYF. The CDR3 DNA is TGTGCCAGCAGACCCCCGGCTAGCGGTACCTACGAGCAGTACTTC.

This clonotype appeared many times. The chain recombines TRBV9 with TRBJ1-2, with 9 nucleotides matching TRBD1. The CDR3 consists of 16 residues. The J segment lost 6 bases and the V segment lost 0 bases, leaving 9 bases of the junction unmatched. Germline V CDR1 and CDR2: SGDLS, YYNGEE. The CDR3 bases are TGTGCCAGCAGCGTAGCTATCCGGGACAGGGTGGATGGCTACACCTTC. Translating it yields CASSVAIRDRVDGYTF.

In its sample, this clonotype was seen many times. V and J are TRBV7-9 and TRBJ2-7; TRBD1 matches at 7 bases. This CDR3 spans 15 amino acids. CDR1 is SEHNR and CDR2 is FQNEAQ in the germline V gene (reference sequence). The junction had 15 bases not matched to a gene; V was cut back by 8 bases and J by 5 bases. The CDR3 here is CASEIGITGVNEQYF. In DNA form, the CDR3 reads TGTGCCAGCGAGATCGGGATCACAGGGGTAAACGAGCAGTACTTC.

This clonotype was detected ten times or more. The genes are TRBV15 and TRBJ2-7, with D unclear. Germline CDR1 reads LNHNV; CDR2 reads YYDKDF (reference sequence). Deletions cut 1 base from V and 4 bases from J, with 2 bases between. The CDR3 spans 11 residues. The CDR3 loop reads CATSRGYEQYF. Written as DNA, the CDR3 is TGTGCCACCAGCAGAGGATACGAGCAGTACTTC.

The rearrangement uses TRBV20-1 and TRBJ2-7; D is unclear. CDR1 is DFQATT, CDR2 SNEGSKA, per germline (reference sequence). This CDR3 region has 12 residues. V was trimmed by 4 bases and J by 5 bases, leaving 12 bases between them. The CDR3 here is CSATDQSHEQYF. The CDR3 DNA follows: TGCAGTGCTACGGACCAATCCCACGAGCAGTACTTC.

This clonotype was picked up many times. V is TRBV11-1 and J is TRBJ2-1; 9 bases fit TRBD2. V shed 4 bases, J shed 9 bases, and the junction held 16 bases outside the gene matches. This CDR3 has 17 amino acids. Germline CDR1 reads SGHAT; CDR2 reads FQDESV (reference sequence). CDR3 in DNA: TGTGCCAGCAGCTACAGTCAGGGGGGGACTAGCCTGGGTGAGCAGTTCTTC. Protein: CASSYSQGGTSLGEQFF.